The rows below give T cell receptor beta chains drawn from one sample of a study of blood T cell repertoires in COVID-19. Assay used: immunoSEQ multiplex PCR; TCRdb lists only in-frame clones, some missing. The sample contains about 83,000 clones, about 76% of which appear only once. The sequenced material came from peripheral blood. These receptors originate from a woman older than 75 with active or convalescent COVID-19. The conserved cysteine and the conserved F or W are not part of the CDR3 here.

CDR3 protein: ASSPDRGYYNEQF; V gene: TRBV6-4
CDR3 protein: ASSTPGQNYGYT; V gene: TRBV4-1
CDR3 protein: ASSESGRINQPQH; V gene: TRBV2
CDR3 protein: ASSLVQGVTYNSPLH; V gene: TRBV28
CDR3 protein: ASSLAGARTDTQY; V gene: TRBV5-5
CDR3 protein: ASSLTTGGDGYT; V gene: TRBV5-6
CDR3 protein: ASRPGILKNQPQH; V gene: TRBV6-5
CDR3 protein: ASSQGTGGWVNTEAF; V gene: TRBV3-1/TRBV3-2
CDR3 protein: ASRPLLGVSYEQY; V gene: TRBV11-2
CDR3 protein: ASSANRRDRGNQPQH; V gene: TRBV19
CDR3 protein: ASSQGYKGAAKETQY; V gene: TRBV4-1
CDR3 protein: ASSRLLAGGGETQY; V gene: TRBV5-4
CDR3 protein: ASSPSREKLF; V gene: TRBV12-3/TRBV12-4
CDR3 protein: SASMTVNSPLH; V gene: TRBV20-1
CDR3 protein: ASSLAQDRTNTEAF; V gene: TRBV7-9
CDR3 protein: ASSFDPGGDQPQH; V gene: TRBV5-4
CDR3 protein: ASSLRGAGGTYNEQF; V gene: TRBV7-6
CDR3 protein: ATRGQGGTEAF; V gene: TRBV24-1
CDR3 protein: ASWPGQGNSPLH; V gene: TRBV6-5
CDR3 protein: ASSAPGIAKAF; V gene: TRBV10-2
CDR3 protein: ASSIVSGDEQF; V gene: TRBV19
CDR3 protein: ASSLLAGSPYEQY; V gene: TRBV7-3
CDR3 protein: AWHRFDTGDAGYT; V gene: TRBV30
CDR3 protein: ASSTHRAPEQY; V gene: TRBV5-4
CDR3 protein: ATSDWTGGPQH; V gene: TRBV24-1
CDR3 protein: ASSKAPGNTEAF; V gene: TRBV21-1
CDR3 protein: ASSPLTGGYSNQPQH; V gene: TRBV27